This TCR beta chain was profiled in a study of T cell responses to AZD1222 COVID-19 vaccine. Germline CDR1 reads SGHNT; CDR2 reads YYREEE (reference sequence). The CDR3 consists of 16 residues. V lost 3 bases and J lost 12; bases outside the gene matches: 17. Sequencing used immunoSEQ multiplex PCR; TCRdb keeps in-frame clones, though not all of them. The data contain over 120,000 clones, 80% to 90% of them singletons. This clonotype was obtained from an adult in good health. The chain combines TRBV5-4 with TRBJ2-1, with 8 positions matching TRBD2. This specimen was peripheral blood, taken on day 0 of AZD1222 vaccination. CDR3 DNA sequence: TGTGCCAGCAGCTCACCCACTAGCGGTCCTAATATGGGGCAGTTCTTC. As protein: CASSSPTSGPNMGQFF. Filled out from reference TRBV5-4 and TRBJ2-1, the complete variable domain reads ETGVTQSPTHLIKTRGQQVTLRCSSQSGHNTVSWYQQALGQGPQFIFQYYREEENGRGNFPPRFSGLQFPNYSSELNVNALELDDSALYLCASSSPTSGPNMGQFFGPGTRLTVL.